This T cell receptor (beta chain) was identified during a study of patients and donors after allogeneic stem cell transplantation. TCRdb processed the RT-PCR reads anew with MiXCR; each CDR3 protein has one entry. The table records about 960,000 distinct CDR3 sequences, under 20% of them present only once. Per germline, CDR1 SNHLY and CDR2 FYNNEI. The V gene end was trimmed by 7 bases and the J gene end by 9 bases; junction bases not matched to a gene: 14. CDR3 size: 15 residues. The chain links TRBV2 to TRBJ2-2, with TRBD1 identical over 7 bases. Sequencing was done on a sample of blood, either unsorted or a sorted T cell fraction (not recorded which). The sequence was collected from a human donor who was either an allogeneic HSCT recipient or a stem cell or donor lymphocyte infusion donor (not recorded which). It is not recorded whose cells these are; they may come from a transplant donor. CDR3 DNA: TGTGCCAGCACCTGGGGGTGGACAGGTTCTCGGGAGCTGTTTTTT. Residues: CASTWGWTGSRELFF.